Listed here are 17 T cell receptor beta chains from one sample, sequenced in a study of T cells after yellow fever vaccination. MiXCR, applied by TCRdb to the 5' RACE reads, yields one record per CDR3 protein. The sample records 150,000 to 200,000 distinct CDR3 sequences, approximately 6.2% being singletons. The source material was CD4+ T cells sorted from PBMCs, sampled on the day of the first yellow fever vaccination. These receptors were obtained from a young man who received the YFV17D yellow fever vaccine.

This clonotype was seen more than once but under ten times. This chain connects TRBV20-1 to TRBJ2-1, with 16 positions matching TRBD2. CDR3 size: 18 residues. With V trimmed by 6 bases and J by 1 base, 9 bases remained unmatched. Germline V gene sequence: CDR1 DFQATT, CDR2 SNEGSKA (reference sequence). Here the CDR3 DNA reads TGCAGTGCAACCGGGACTAGCGGGGGGGCAGGGTCCTACAATGAGCAGTTCTTC. It is translated as CSATGTSGGAGSYNEQFF.

The sample holds many counts of this clonotype. The genes are TRBV25-1 and TRBJ2-7, with D possibly being TRBD1 or TRBD2 (6 bases each). The CDR3 consists of 15 residues. The V and J ends lost 3 bases and 4 bases respectively, with 16 bases between them. In germline, CDR1 is MGHDK, CDR2 SYGVNS. The CDR3 here is CASSEHGGPRYEQYF. CDR3 in DNA: TGTGCCAGCAGTGAGCACGGGGGCCCAAGGTACGAGCAGTACTTC.

This clonotype turned up a few times. The rearrangement joins TRBV10-3 to TRBJ2-3; 7 bases map to TRBD2. The trim removed 10 bases at V and 2 bases at J, leaving 3 bases unmatched. This CDR3 region has 12 residues. CDR1 and CDR2 from the germline V gene are ENHRY and SYGVKD. The chain's CDR3 is CATGRITDTQYF. The CDR3 DNA is TGTGCCACCGGGAGGATCACAGATACGCAGTATTTT.

This clonotype has at least ten counts. The chain carries TRBV29-1 and TRBJ2-5; possible D gene TRBD1, 6 bases. Germline-derived CDR1 and CDR2 are SQVTM and ANQGSEA. Trimming removed 2 bases at V and 1 base at J, with 8 bases between. This CDR3 is built from 13 residues. CDR3 residues: CSVERGFQETQYF. As DNA, the CDR3 is TGCAGCGTTGAAAGGGGGTTCCAAGAGACCCAGTACTTC.

This chain uses TRBV29-1 with TRBJ1-6, with D tentatively TRBD1 (6 bases). The CDR3 loop spans 14 amino acids. Trimming removed 5 bases at V and 7 bases at J, with 15 bases between. Per the germline V gene, CDR1 is SQVTM and CDR2 is ANQGSEA. CDR3 in DNA: TGCAGCGTTTCCTGGGGACAATCGAATTCACCCCTCCACTTT. Translated, it gives CSVSWGQSNSPLHF.

This chain connects TRBV7-9 to TRBJ1-1, with D tentatively TRBD1 (6 bases). The V gene lost 2 bases and the J gene lost 3 bases, with 13 bases spanning the gap. The CDR3 extends over 15 amino acids. Germline V gives CDR1 SEHNR, CDR2 FQNEAQ (reference sequence). The CDR3 loop reads CASSLRRTDDTEAFF. The CDR3 bases are TGTGCCAGCAGCTTAAGACGGACAGATGACACTGAAGCTTTCTTT.

The table lists this clonotype with many counts. The rearrangement links TRBV3-1 to TRBJ2-7, with D maybe TRBD1 (6 bases). Per the germline V gene, CDR1 is LGHDT and CDR2 is YNNKEL (reference sequence). The CDR3 loop spans 12 amino acids. The V and J ends lost 6 bases and 2 bases respectively, with 8 bases between them. This CDR3 is CASSPGAYEQYF. The CDR3 DNA sequence: TGTGCCAGCAGTCCAGGGGCCTACGAGCAGTACTTC.

This clonotype was seen ten or more times. This chain joins TRBV9 and TRBJ2-1; the D gene is possibly TRBD1 (5 bases). V was shortened by 4 bases and J by 4 bases, with 21 bases between the two germline ends. The CDR3 covers 17 residues. Germline CDR1 reads SGDLS; CDR2 reads YYNGEE. The CDR3 DNA reads TGTGCCAGCAGCCCCCGGGTATCGGCAGGGTCTTACAATGAGCAGTTCTTC. This gives the protein CASSPRVSAGSYNEQFF.

The chain couples TRBV7-2 to TRBJ2-7; a weak D match, TRBD2 (6 bases). V lost 2 bases and J 2 bases, leaving 16 bases between the germline ends. CDR1 and CDR2 from the germline V gene are SGHTA and FQGNSA. The CDR3 spans 16 residues. The CDR3 here is CASSLPPGTVAYEQYV. The DNA of the CDR3 is TGTGCCAGCAGCTTACCGCCCGGGACTGTCGCCTACGAGCAGTACGTC.

The rearrangement links TRBV5-6 to TRBJ1-5, with D possibly matching TRBD1 (5 bases). This CDR3 spans 14 amino acids. V lost 2 bases, J lost 2 bases, and 8 bases lay in between. In germline, CDR1 is SGHDT, CDR2 YYEEEE. CDR3 nucleotides: TGTGCCAGCAGCTTCACAGGAGGCAATCAGCCCCAGCATTTT. Amino acids: CASSFTGGNQPQHF.

This chain's CDR3 is CASKIAGANVLTF. The DNA for the CDR3 is TGTGCCAGCAAAATCGCTGGGGCCAACGTCCTGACTTTC. The rearrangement links TRBV7-2 to TRBJ2-6; D remains unclear. This CDR3 has 13 residues. The V end lost 7 bases, the J end lost 2 bases, and 6 bases lay between the germline ends. The germline CDR1 and CDR2 sequences are SGHTA and FQGNSA.

This clonotype was seen repeatedly, ten times or more. The chain uses TRBV4-3 and TRBJ2-5; the D is unclear. The V gene's germline CDR1 is LGHNA and CDR2 YSLEER. The length of the CDR3 is 12 residues. The V end was cut by 0 bases, the J end by 6 bases, with 5 bases between. The CDR3 spells CASSQDQKTQYF. DNA of the CDR3: TGCGCCAGCAGCCAAGATCAGAAGACCCAGTACTTC.

This clonotype has ten or more counts. The rearrangement joins TRBV5-1 to TRBJ1-1; D uncertain. Germline values: CDR1 SGHRS, CDR2 YFSETQ. The CDR3 has 11 amino acids. V was trimmed by 3 bases and J by 7 bases, leaving 7 bases between them. CDR3 in DNA: TGCGCCAGCAGCTCTTTGAGTGAAGCTTTCTTT. It specifies CASSSLSEAFF.

At least ten counts were recorded for this clonotype. The chain joins TRBV29-1 to TRBJ1-1; weak D call: TRBD1 (5 bases). There are 13 residues in the CDR3. Germline V gene sequence: CDR1 SQVTM, CDR2 ANQGSEA. Trimming removed 7 bases from V and 0 bases from J, with 12 bases in between. This CDR3 reads CSASTALNTEAFF. The CDR3 DNA reads as TGCAGCGCATCGACAGCCCTGAACACTGAAGCTTTCTTT.

The chain uses TRBV5-1 and TRBJ2-5; D might be TRBD1 or TRBD2, each matching 5 bases. The V gene's germline CDR1 is SGHRS and CDR2 YFSETQ. Between the trimmed V and J ends, which lost 4 bases and 7 bases, there was a span of 23 bases. This CDR3 has 16 amino acids. The CDR3 is CASSPADPGGGGTQYF. The CDR3 nucleotides are TGCGCCAGCAGCCCGGCGGACCCGGGCGGTGGGGGGACCCAGTACTTC.

This clonotype was seen at least ten times. The genes are TRBV6-1 and TRBJ1-5, with D perhaps TRBD1 (6 bases). CDR1 MNHNS and CDR2 SASEGT come from the germline V gene. CDR3 length: 16 amino acids. The V and J ends lost 3 bases and 3 bases respectively, with 15 bases between them. CDR3 in amino acids: CASSEWPGTYNQPQHF. CDR3 bases: TGTGCCAGCAGTGAGTGGCCCGGGACATACAATCAGCCCCAGCATTTT.

This clonotype was counted between two and nine times. The chain carries TRBV15 and TRBJ2-1; TRBD1 is a possible D gene (5 bases). Germline assignment: CDR1 LNHNV and CDR2 YYDKDF (reference sequence). The CDR3 is 13 residues long. Trimming shortened V by 0 bases and J by 9 bases, and 9 bases separated the two germline ends. The CDR3 is CATSRDIGAEQFF. In nucleotides, the CDR3 is TGTGCCACCAGCAGAGATATAGGGGCTGAGCAGTTCTTC.